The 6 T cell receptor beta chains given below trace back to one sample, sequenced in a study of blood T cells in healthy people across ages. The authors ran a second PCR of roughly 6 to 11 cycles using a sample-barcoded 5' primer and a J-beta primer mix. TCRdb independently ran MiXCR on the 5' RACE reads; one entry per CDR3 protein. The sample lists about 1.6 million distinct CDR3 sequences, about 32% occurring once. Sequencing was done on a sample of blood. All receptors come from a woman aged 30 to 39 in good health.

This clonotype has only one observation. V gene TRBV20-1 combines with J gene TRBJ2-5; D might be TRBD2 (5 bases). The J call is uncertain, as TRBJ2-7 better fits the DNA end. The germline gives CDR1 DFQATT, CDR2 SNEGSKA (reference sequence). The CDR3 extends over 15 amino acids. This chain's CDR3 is CSARGSSRGFNEQYF. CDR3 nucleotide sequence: TGCAGTGCTAGAGGTAGTTCTCGGGGTTTCAACGAGCAGTACTTC.

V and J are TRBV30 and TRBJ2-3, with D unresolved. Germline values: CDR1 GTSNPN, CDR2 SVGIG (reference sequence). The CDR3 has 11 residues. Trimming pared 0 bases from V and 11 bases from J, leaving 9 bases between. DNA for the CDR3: TGTGCCTGGAGTGTACTGTCTCAGCAGTATTTT. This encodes CAWSVLSQQYF.

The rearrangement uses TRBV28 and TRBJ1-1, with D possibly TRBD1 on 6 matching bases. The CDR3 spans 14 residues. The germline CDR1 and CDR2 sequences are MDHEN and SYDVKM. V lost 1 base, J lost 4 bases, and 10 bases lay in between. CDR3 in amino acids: CASSLSGATTEAFF. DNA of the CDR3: TGTGCCAGCAGTTTATCAGGGGCGACCACTGAAGCTTTCTTT.

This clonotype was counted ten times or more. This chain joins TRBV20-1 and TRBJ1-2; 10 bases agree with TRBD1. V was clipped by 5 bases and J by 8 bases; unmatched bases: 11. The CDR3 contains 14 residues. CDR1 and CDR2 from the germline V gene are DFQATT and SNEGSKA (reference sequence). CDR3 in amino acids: CSAERTGGRRGYTF. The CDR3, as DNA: TGCAGTGCTGAACGGACAGGGGGAAGGCGAGGCTACACCTTC.

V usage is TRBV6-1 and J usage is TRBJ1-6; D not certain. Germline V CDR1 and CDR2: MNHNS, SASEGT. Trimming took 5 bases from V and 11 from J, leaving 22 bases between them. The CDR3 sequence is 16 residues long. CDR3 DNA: TGTGCCAGCAGTACCTCTGCAGGCGCGGGGTCGGCACCCCTCCACTTT. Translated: CASSTSAGAGSAPLHF.

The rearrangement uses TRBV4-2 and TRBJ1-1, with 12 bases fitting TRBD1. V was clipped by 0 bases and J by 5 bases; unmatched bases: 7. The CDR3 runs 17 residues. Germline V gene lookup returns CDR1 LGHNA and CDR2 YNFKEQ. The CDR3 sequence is CASSQDGTGGSRTEAFF. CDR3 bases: TGTGCCAGCAGCCAAGATGGGACAGGGGGCTCCAGAACTGAAGCTTTCTTT.